This section outlines one TCR beta chain sequence together with its context. What antigen it recognizes has not been identified. No much larger clone exists at a distance of one base, and base qualities are not known. Each collaborating institution followed its own protocols to collect whole blood in K2EDTA tubes. For TCRbeta analysis, collaborators shipped samples in one of three forms: frozen whole blood, isolated PBMCs, or DNA extracted from either of those sample types. Its CDR3 holds 12 amino acids, cysteine through phenylalanine. The kept DNA is CDR3 alone, 36 bases in frame from the first base. At the junction V is shortened by 6 bases and J by 2 bases, with 5 bases in between. From a lookup of the germline V gene, CDR1 and CDR2 are SNHLY and FYNNEI. The data originate from a study of blood T cell repertoires in COVID-19 (dated by TCRdb to about 2020). A note on the overall study: Samples from collaborators originated in the United States, Italy and Spain and spanned both the acute and convalescent phases of COVID-19. The repertoires were released in a freely available public database meant as a resource for research on the immune response to SARS-CoV-2. The prospective study material was composed of cDNA or gDNA derived from T cells, B-cell-depleted T cells, or PBMCs. Deeply sampled blood TCRbeta repertoires from subjects exposed to, actively infected with, or recovered from COVID-19 were included in the dataset. The samples were drawn from the first 160 participants of the ongoing ImmuneRACE study and from 1,254 subjects provided by 6 global collaborators. Sample metadata almost always included a de-identified subject ID, COVID-19 status, age in years and sex. HLA class I and class II types, where available, came from metadata supplied by the sample provider rather than from assay-based typing. What the authors observed across the whole study: How much clinical and demographic metadata was included differed by source and by participant, and the metadata was provided uncurated.

TCRbeta CDR3 regions were amplified from genomic DNA using the immunoSEQ Assay, a bias-controlled multiplex PCR. The source study handled its data this way. Within the assay, amplification of reference gene primers was used to estimate how many nucleated cells each sample contained. To quantify the absolute abundance of each unique TCRbeta CDR3 rearrangement, sequence reads were collapsed and filtered. For each sample, productive Simpson clonality was calculated by taking the square root of Simpson's diversity index across productive rearrangements. In TCRdb, the immuneACCESS table is reduced to in-frame sequences with V and J assigned. These tables do not hold every clone; where another copy was compared, an unresolved V gene accounts for under half, and the others remain unexplained. V, J and clone size reflect that table, while D and trimming were determined from the DNA. The sample has over 85,000 clones on record, approximately 87% of them singletons. The top ten hold roughly 14% of the sample.

Sequenced sample: peripheral blood. Rearrangement joined TRBV2 to TRBJ1-3; TRBD1 is a possible D gene, resting on 5 matching bases. The TCR comes from a human donor in a cohort sampled during active COVID-19. DNA sequence: TGTGCCAGCAGCAGGGCTGGAAACACCATATATTTT. Its protein reads: CASSRAGNTIYF.